A single sample gave rise to the 25 T cell receptor beta chains below, sequenced in a study of cytomegalovirus exposure and HLA in healthy donors. In the PCR, 60 Vbeta and 13 Jbeta primers were used. The method was immunoSEQ multiplex PCR; TCRdb's version includes in-frame clones alone and lacks a portion of them. The table has roughly 130,000 clones, 79% seen once; the top ten hold 2%. The specimen was PBMCs. These TCRs come from a man aged 18 to 29 in good health and CMV-seronegative.

V gene TRBV5-7 combines with J gene TRBJ2-1; D unresolved. TRBV5-7 is assigned to the ORF class and has an uncertain function. Trimming took off 0 bases at V and 9 bases at J, with 22 bases between the two ends. The CDR3 totals 17 residues. The CDR3 DNA sequence: TGTGCCAGCAGCTTGGTGCAGTCTGAACCTGAAATCTTTGAGCAGTTCTTC. It encodes CASSLVQSEPEIFEQFF.

This rearrangement joins TRBV19 to TRBJ1-4, with D perhaps TRBD1 (6 bases). The CDR3 has 16 amino acids. Germline loops: CDR1 LNHDA, CDR2 SQIVND (reference sequence). Trimming took 8 bases from V and 2 from J, leaving 18 bases between them. DNA of the CDR3: TGTGCCAGTCTACCCACCTTGACAGGCACTAATGAAAAACTGTTTTTT. Its translation is CASLPTLTGTNEKLFF.

The chain links TRBV5-4 to TRBJ2-3; 7 bases map to TRBD2. V lost 4 bases to trimming and J lost 6 bases; unmatched junction nucleotides: 11. This CDR3 comprises 15 residues. Germline CDR1 reads SGHNT; CDR2 reads YYREEE (reference sequence). The CDR3 loop reads CASSQPGTKSDTQYF. For the CDR3, the DNA is TGTGCCAGCAGCCAGCCCGGGACTAAGTCGGATACGCAGTATTTT. Combining the CDR3 with reference TRBV5-4 and TRBJ2-3 gives the whole variable domain ETGVTQSPTHLIKTRGQQVTLRCSSQSGHNTVSWYQQALGQGPQFIFQYYREEENGRGNFPPRFSGLQFPNYSSELNVNALELDDSALYLCASSQPGTKSDTQYFGPGTRLTVL.

The chain recombines TRBV7-2 with TRBJ1-3, with D unclear. This CDR3 has 14 amino acids. Germline-derived CDR1 and CDR2 are SGHTA and FQGNSA. V lost 1 base and J lost 4, with 8 bases in between. The CDR3 DNA reads TGTGCCAGCAGCTTAGGTCCGGGGGGAAACACCATATATTTT. Amino acid sequence: CASSLGPGGNTIYF.

V gene TRBV6-5 combines with J gene TRBJ1-5; 7 bases are shared with TRBD1. The CDR3 covers 14 residues. V lost 5 bases and J lost 4; bases outside the gene matches: 5. Germline V lookup: CDR1 MNHEY, CDR2 SVGAGI. For the CDR3, the DNA is TGTGCCAGCAGTCGGACAGGCAAGAATCAGCCCCAGCATTTT. This translates into CASSRTGKNQPQHF.

The chain couples TRBV27 to TRBJ1-1, with no clear D. The ends were cut back, 6 bases at V and 6 bases at J, with 11 bases in the middle. Germline-derived CDR1 and CDR2 are MNHEY and SMNVEV (reference sequence). The CDR3 spans 12 residues. CDR3 in amino acids: CASRLNGAEAFF. The CDR3 DNA reads as TGTGCCAGCAGATTAAACGGGGCTGAAGCTTTCTTT.

This clone was picked up a small number of times. This chain connects TRBV4-3 to TRBJ2-1; possible D gene TRBD2, 6 bases. Germline V gene lookup returns CDR1 LGHNA and CDR2 YSLEER. Trimming removed 0 bases from V and 0 bases from J, with 15 bases in between. This CDR3 contains 18 residues. Here the CDR3 reads CASSQDFAGPSSYNEQFF. In DNA form, the CDR3 reads TGCGCCAGCAGCCAAGATTTTGCGGGACCAAGCTCCTACAATGAGCAGTTCTTC.

This clone was seen just once. The chain carries TRBV13 and TRBJ2-7; 7 nucleotides line up with TRBD1. This CDR3 comprises 14 residues. The V gene end was trimmed by 3 bases and the J gene end by 4 bases; junction bases not matched to a gene: 6. Germline V gene sequence: CDR1 PRHDT, CDR2 FYEKMQ (reference sequence). Written as DNA, the CDR3 is TGTGCCAGCAGCTTCATGCAGGGGGATTACGAGCAGTACTTC. It is translated as CASSFMQGDYEQYF.

With regard to this clone: This sample includes further DNA sequences coding for the same CDR3. The V and J genes are TRBV5-1 and TRBJ2-1; tentative D call: TRBD2 (6 bases). V lost 0 bases to trimming and J lost 2 bases, with 9 bases between them. CDR3 length: 15 amino acids. From germline, CDR1 is SGHRS and CDR2 YFSETQ. The CDR3: CASSLVGGAYNEQFF. In DNA form, the CDR3 reads TGCGCCAGCAGCTTGGTCGGAGGGGCCTACAATGAGCAGTTCTTC.

The CDR3 sequence: CASKRTPSGRARDTQYF. The CDR3 region has the DNA TGTGCCAGCAAGCGCACTCCTAGCGGGAGGGCCCGGGATACGCAGTATTTT. The rearrangement links TRBV5-6 to TRBJ2-3; TRBD2 matches at 12 bases. The J segment lost 6 bases and the V segment lost 6 bases, leaving 14 bases of the junction unmatched. CDR3 size: 17 residues. Germline CDR1 SGHDT, CDR2 YYEEEE.

The rearrangement links TRBV5-6 to TRBJ2-2; 7 bases fit TRBD1. Losses at the gene ends were 4 bases for V and 5 bases for J; bases not matched to a gene: 5. The CDR3 covers 14 residues. In germline, CDR1 is SGHDT, CDR2 YYEEEE. CDR3 nucleotides: TGTGCCAGCAGCCGTACAGGGGTAACCGGGGAGCTGTTTTTT. This sequence encodes CASSRTGVTGELFF.

CDR3 sequence: CASSLWGGEQYF. CDR3 DNA sequence: TGTGCCAGCAGTTTATGGGGAGGCGAGCAGTACTTC. The chain joins TRBV28 to TRBJ2-7, with D perhaps TRBD2 (6 bases). The CDR3 covers 12 residues. Germline V lookup: CDR1 MDHEN, CDR2 SYDVKM. V lost 0 bases, J lost 6 bases, and 6 bases lay in between.

This chain uses TRBV27 with TRBJ2-1; 11 bases map to TRBD2. The germline V gene encodes CDR1 MNHEY and CDR2 SMNVEV (reference sequence). V shed 5 bases and J 8 bases; nucleotides not matched to a gene: 8. The CDR3 length is 15 residues. CDR3 region: CASSVTSGTSDEQFF. The CDR3, as DNA: TGTGCCAGCAGTGTGACTAGCGGGACGAGTGATGAGCAGTTCTTC.

V gene TRBV5-5 combines with J gene TRBJ2-7, with TRBD1 identical over 10 bases. Trimming cost V 4 bases and J 5 bases; bases outside gene matches: 6. CDR1 is SGHKS, CDR2 YYEKEE, per germline (reference sequence). This CDR3 region has 14 residues. This CDR3 is CASSPGQGRNEQYF. The CDR3 DNA reads TGTGCCAGCAGCCCGGGACAGGGGAGAAACGAGCAGTACTTC.

This sequence joins TRBV15 and TRBJ2-5; no firm D call. The CDR3 consists of 15 residues. Deletions cut 0 bases from V and 1 base from J, with 9 bases between. Germline CDR1 LNHNV, CDR2 YYDKDF (reference sequence). CDR3 DNA: TGTGCCACCAGCAGAGATCGGGTGCGCCAAGAGACCCAGTACTTC. Its translation: CATSRDRVRQETQYF.

V and J are TRBV29-1 and TRBJ2-1; 14 nucleotides line up with TRBD2. Germline loops: CDR1 SQVTM, CDR2 ANQGSEA. Trimming at V came to 4 bases and at J to 3 bases, leaving 5 bases not matched to a gene. The CDR3 is 16 amino acids. The CDR3 sequence is CSVGGTSGSSYNEQFF. Here the CDR3 DNA reads TGCAGCGTTGGGGGGACTAGCGGGAGTAGCTACAATGAGCAGTTCTTC.

The rearrangement links TRBV13 to TRBJ2-5; a weak D match, TRBD2 (6 bases). Germline V gene sequence: CDR1 PRHDT, CDR2 FYEKMQ (reference sequence). V was clipped by 8 bases and J by 4 bases, with 11 bases between them. There are 12 residues in the CDR3. CDR3: CASEGGGETQYF. DNA of the CDR3: TGTGCCAGCGAGGGAGGAGGAGAGACCCAGTACTTC.

The chain links TRBV7-2 to TRBJ2-5; unclear D gene. V was clipped by 0 bases and J by 4 bases, with 6 bases between them. Germline V gives CDR1 SGHTA, CDR2 FQGNSA. CDR3 length: 13 residues. The DNA for the CDR3 is TGTGCCAGCAGCTTAGCGTTGCGAGAGACCCAGTACTTC. Its protein is CASSLALRETQYF.

V usage is TRBV4-1 and J usage is TRBJ1-6; D gene ambiguous. Trimming took off 0 bases at V and 9 bases at J, with 12 bases between the two ends. Germline CDR1 and CDR2: MGHRA and YSYEKL. This CDR3 region has 15 residues. The CDR3 reads CASSQDSSIGSPLHF. As DNA, the CDR3 is TGCGCCAGCAGCCAAGATAGTTCAATCGGTTCACCCCTCCACTTT.

This clone was counted a single time. V and J are TRBV23-1 and TRBJ2-6, with 11 bases that match TRBD1. TRBV23-1 is assigned to the ORF class and has an uncertain function. The CDR3 runs to 20 residues. V shed 3 bases and J 2 bases; nucleotides not matched to a gene: 12. The CDR3 sequence is CASSHEEPGQGVTGANVLTF. The CDR3 region has the DNA TGCGCCAGCAGTCATGAAGAACCGGGACAGGGGGTTACTGGGGCCAACGTCCTGACTTTC.

This chain connects TRBV6-1 to TRBJ2-1; a weak D match, TRBD2 (5 bases). The CDR3 is 15 residues long. Germline CDR1 reads MNHNS; CDR2 reads SASEGT. The V end lost 7 bases, the J end lost 4 bases, and 17 bases lay between the germline ends. The CDR3 sequence: CASKDGGSRYNEQFF. The CDR3 bases are TGTGCCAGCAAGGATGGAGGCAGCAGATACAATGAGCAGTTCTTC.

The chain recombines TRBV6-6 with TRBJ2-3; no reliable D call. Germline lookup yields CDR1 MNHNY and CDR2 SVGAGI (reference sequence). The CDR3 loop spans 13 amino acids. V lost 6 bases, J lost 5 bases, and 12 bases lay in between. CDR3 sequence: CASRQVNIDTQYF. The CDR3 DNA is TGTGCCAGCAGGCAGGTTAACATAGATACGCAGTATTTT.

This clone is a singleton in its sample. The chain joins TRBV6-1 to TRBJ2-2; D perhaps matches TRBD1 (6 bases). Looked up from germline, CDR1 is MNHNS and CDR2 is SASEGT. V lost 8 bases and J lost 1, with 8 bases in between. This CDR3 is built from 13 residues. The CDR3 reads CASLTGNTGELFF. CDR3 in DNA: TGTGCCAGCTTGACAGGGAACACCGGGGAGCTGTTTTTT.

The V gene is TRBV5-8, the J gene TRBJ2-7; 11 bases match TRBD1. The V gene end was trimmed by 4 bases and the J gene end by 2 bases; junction bases not matched to a gene: 8. CDR3 size: 16 residues. Germline V lookup: CDR1 SGHTS, CDR2 YDEGEE. CDR3 protein: CASSPPWDRGTYEQYV. The DNA of the CDR3 is TGTGCCAGCAGCCCACCTTGGGACAGGGGGACCTACGAGCAGTACGTC.

This chain joins TRBV9 and TRBJ1-2, with D possibly TRBD1 on 5 matching bases. The CDR3 totals 15 residues. Between the trimmed V and J ends, which lost 0 bases and 6 bases, there was a span of 15 bases. Germline V gives CDR1 SGDLS, CDR2 YYNGEE. The DNA of the CDR3 is TGTGCCAGCAGCGTAGCCCCCACCCAGGGAAATGGCTACACCTTC. Residues: CASSVAPTQGNGYTF.